These 8 T cell receptor beta chains came from one sample sequenced in a study of beta chain features in type 1 diabetes. TCRB transcripts that were expressed got sequenced, as all of the isolated RNA had been reverse transcribed. Produced via immunoSEQ multiplex PCR; TCRdb's table is partial and in-frame only. The table has under 300,000 clones, about 8% seen once. Sequenced: central memory CD4+ T cells from blood. These receptors all stem from a woman aged 18-35 years in good health.

This clone was recorded many times. The gene calls are TRBV29-1 and TRBJ1-2; maybe TRBD1 (6 bases). Germline loops: CDR1 SQVTM, CDR2 ANQGSEA. V lost 6 bases and J lost 3, with 14 bases in between. CDR3 length: 13 residues. The CDR3 DNA is TGCAGCGTCGCTCCGGCAGGGGACTATGGCTACACCTTC. Protein sequence: CSVAPAGDYGYTF.

Notes on this clone: This may be a read error, as it is one base from a much larger clone. CDR3 DNA: TGTGCCAGCAGAGCAGGGGGCACTGAAGCTTTCTTT. Translation gives CASRAGGTEAFF. The gene calls are TRBV25-1 and TRBJ1-1; 7 nucleotides align to TRBD1. V was clipped by 6 bases and J by 4 bases; unmatched bases: 2. This CDR3 comprises 12 residues. Germline V lookup: CDR1 MGHDK, CDR2 SYGVNS.

The genes are TRBV27 and TRBJ2-5, with 10 nucleotides matching TRBD1. Germline loops: CDR1 MNHEY, CDR2 SMNVEV (reference sequence). Trimming at V came to 6 bases and at J to 4 bases, leaving 5 bases not matched to a gene. This CDR3 has 14 residues. CDR3 DNA sequence: TGTGCCAGCAGCTACGACAGGGGGCTAGAGACCCAGTACTTC. Translating it yields CASSYDRGLETQYF.

About this clone itself: A much larger clone differs from this one at a single base, so this may be a read error. This sequence joins TRBV7-9 and TRBJ2-3; TRBD2 matches at 9 bases. In germline, CDR1 is SEHNR, CDR2 FQNEAQ (reference sequence). The CDR3 loop spans 14 amino acids. The junction had 0 bases not matched to a gene; V was cut back by 1 base and J by 4 bases. CDR3 region: CASSLGTSADTQYF. The CDR3, as DNA: TGTGCCAGCAGCTTAGGGACTAGCGCAGATACGCAGTATTTT.

This chain joins TRBV11-3 and TRBJ2-2; 9 bases align to TRBD1. Germline V gene data show CDR1 as SGHNT and CDR2 as YENEEA. The CDR3 length is 15 residues. The V and J ends lost 5 bases and 6 bases, in that order; junction bases with no gene match: 7. CDR3 sequence reads: CASSPGDREAGELFF. Written as DNA, the CDR3 is TGTGCCAGCAGCCCCGGGGACAGGGAGGCCGGGGAGCTGTTTTTT.

This clone turned up a few times. J is TRBJ1-6 and V is TRBV2; possible D gene TRBD1, 5 bases. Germline V CDR1 and CDR2: SNHLY, FYNNEI. This CDR3 has 14 residues. V lost 6 bases and J lost 9, with 15 bases in between. The CDR3 sequence: CASRSEGLSSPLHF. The CDR3 nucleotides are TGTGCCAGCAGGAGTGAGGGGCTCAGTTCACCCCTCCACTTT.

V gene TRBV7-2 combines with J gene TRBJ2-1; 9 nucleotides match TRBD1. CDR3 length: 13 residues. V dropped 5 bases and J dropped 15; count of bases not matched to a gene: 11. Germline CDR1 SGHTA, CDR2 FQGNSA. CDR3 residues: CASSLEPGTGRFF. The CDR3 nucleotides read TGTGCCAGCAGCCTAGAGCCTGGGACAGGGCGGTTCTTC.

This clone was counted a few times. V and J are TRBV6-5 and TRBJ1-1, with D tentatively TRBD1 (6 bases). The CDR3 covers 13 residues. V was clipped by 8 bases and J by 5 bases, with 15 bases between them. The germline V gene encodes CDR1 MNHEY and CDR2 SVGAGI. The CDR3 is CASASGAETEAFF. In DNA form, the CDR3 reads TGTGCCAGCGCCTCAGGGGCCGAGACTGAAGCTTTCTTT.